This T cell receptor beta chain was found in a study of human T cells and chemical hapten exposure. Under the authors' procedure: Samples ranged from roughly 23,224 to 690,600 TCRs, with a median of about 96,000. TCRdb called the 5' RACE reads again in MiXCR, with one record for every CDR3 protein. V and J calls and clone size were set by TCRdb, not the authors. The repertoire includes roughly 81,000 distinct CDR3 sequences, about a sixth of them detected once, and under 7.5% sits in the top ten. This clonotype appeared many times. Unfractionated whole blood was the source of the extracted total RNA. The CDR3 loop spans 12 amino acids. Germline loops: CDR1 SQVTM, CDR2 ANQGSEA. The germline V and J ends were trimmed by 5 bases and 6 bases, with 14 bases remaining between them.

The receptor was derived from a female donor in good health. This chain connects TRBV29-1 to TRBJ2-7; no clear D. The DNA for the CDR3 is TGCAGCGTTAGTCTCAGCGAGAGCGAGCAGTACTTC. This encodes CSVSLSESEQYF.